This TCR beta chain was retrieved from a study of vaccination and CD4 T cells after COVID-19. Study-wide background: Blood was drawn a median 72 days post second dose, range 14 to 241. Treatment of control cultures consisted of a CEFX pool, an HIV-1 Nef pool, or no peptide. Study-level results: SARS-CoV-2-reactive clonotype medians increased from around 21 to 38, not significantly.

The trim removed 3 bases at V and 9 bases at J, leaving 3 bases unmatched. Germline CDR1 and CDR2: MRHNA and SNTAGT. The CDR3 consists of 13 residues. CD4+ T cells that had been cultured provided DNA sequenced with the Oncomine TCR Beta short-read assay. Each CDR3 protein gets one entry after TCRdb re-called the PCR reads with MiXCR. The sample comprises about 11,000 distinct CDR3 sequences, approximately 64% of which are singletons, and about 27% rests with the top ten. This clonotype turned up a few times. Its specificity is not known. Noted treatment: roughly ten-day PBMC culture with coronavirus spike peptide pools or control peptides (ViraFEST assay).

The chain recombines TRBV6-4 with TRBJ2-1, with 9 bases matching TRBD1. This specimen consisted of CD4+ T cells from blood, cultured in vitro, obtained before SARS-CoV-2 vaccination. The sequence was obtained from a human donor who had recovered from COVID-19. CDR3: CASSESDRGEQFF. CDR3 sequence (DNA): TGTGCCAGCAGTGAATCGGACAGGGGTGAGCAGTTCTTC.